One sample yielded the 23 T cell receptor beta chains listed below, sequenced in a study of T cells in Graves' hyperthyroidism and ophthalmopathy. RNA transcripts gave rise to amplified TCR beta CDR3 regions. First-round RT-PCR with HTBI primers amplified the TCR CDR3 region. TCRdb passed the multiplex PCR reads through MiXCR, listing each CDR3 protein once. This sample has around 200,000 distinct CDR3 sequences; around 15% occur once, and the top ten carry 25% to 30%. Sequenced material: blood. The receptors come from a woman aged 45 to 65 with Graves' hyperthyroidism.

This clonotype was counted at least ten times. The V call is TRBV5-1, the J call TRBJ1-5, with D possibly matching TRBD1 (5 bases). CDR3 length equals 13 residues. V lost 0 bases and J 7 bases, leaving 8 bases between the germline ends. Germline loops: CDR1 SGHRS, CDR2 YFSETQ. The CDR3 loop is CASSLVGEQPQHF. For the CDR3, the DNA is TGCGCCAGCAGCTTGGTGGGGGAACAGCCCCAGCATTTT.

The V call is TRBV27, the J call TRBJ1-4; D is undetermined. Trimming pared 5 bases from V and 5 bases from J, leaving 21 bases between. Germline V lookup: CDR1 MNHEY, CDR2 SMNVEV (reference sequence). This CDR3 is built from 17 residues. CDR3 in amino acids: CASSPRASLSGNEKLFF. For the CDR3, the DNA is TGTGCCAGCAGTCCTCGGGCCTCGCTTAGCGGGAATGAAAAACTGTTTTTT.

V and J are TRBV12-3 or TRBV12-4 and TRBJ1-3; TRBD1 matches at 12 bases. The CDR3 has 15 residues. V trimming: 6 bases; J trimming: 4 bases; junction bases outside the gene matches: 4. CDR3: CASSQGTGGGNTIYF. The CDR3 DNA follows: TGTGCCAGCAGCCAAGGGACAGGGGGCGGAAACACCATATATTTT.

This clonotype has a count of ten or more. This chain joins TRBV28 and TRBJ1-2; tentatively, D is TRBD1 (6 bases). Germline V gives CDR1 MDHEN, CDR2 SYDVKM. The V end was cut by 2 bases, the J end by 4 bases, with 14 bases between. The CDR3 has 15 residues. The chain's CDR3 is CASSLRGARSYGYTF. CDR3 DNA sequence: TGTGCCAGCAGTTTACGGGGGGCGCGGAGCTATGGCTACACCTTC.

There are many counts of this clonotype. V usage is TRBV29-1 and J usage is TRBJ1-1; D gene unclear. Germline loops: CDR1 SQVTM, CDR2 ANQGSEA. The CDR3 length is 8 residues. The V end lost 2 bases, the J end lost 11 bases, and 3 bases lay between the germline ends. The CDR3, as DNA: TGCAGCGTTGAATGGGCTTTCTTT. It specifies CSVEWAFF.

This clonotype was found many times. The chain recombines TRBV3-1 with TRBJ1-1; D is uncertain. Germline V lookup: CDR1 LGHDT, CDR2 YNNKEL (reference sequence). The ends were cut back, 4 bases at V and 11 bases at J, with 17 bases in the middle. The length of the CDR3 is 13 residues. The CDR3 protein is CASSPLSSGKAFF. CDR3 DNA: TGTGCCAGCAGCCCCCTCAGCAGTGGGAAGGCTTTCTTT.

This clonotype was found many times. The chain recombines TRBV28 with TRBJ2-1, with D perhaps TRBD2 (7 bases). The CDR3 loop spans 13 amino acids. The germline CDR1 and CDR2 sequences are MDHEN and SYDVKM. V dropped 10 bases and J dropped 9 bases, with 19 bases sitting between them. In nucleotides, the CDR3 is TGTGCCACCTGGGGAGGGGGGGGAAGTGAGCAGTTCTTC. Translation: CATWGGGGSEQFF.

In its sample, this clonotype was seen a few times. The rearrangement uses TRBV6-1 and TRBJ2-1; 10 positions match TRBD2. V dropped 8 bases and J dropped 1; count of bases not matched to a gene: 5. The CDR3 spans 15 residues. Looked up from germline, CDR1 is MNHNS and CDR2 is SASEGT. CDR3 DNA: TGTGCCAGCGAAAGCGGGGGGGCGTCCTACAATGAGCAGTTCTTC. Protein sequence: CASESGGASYNEQFF.

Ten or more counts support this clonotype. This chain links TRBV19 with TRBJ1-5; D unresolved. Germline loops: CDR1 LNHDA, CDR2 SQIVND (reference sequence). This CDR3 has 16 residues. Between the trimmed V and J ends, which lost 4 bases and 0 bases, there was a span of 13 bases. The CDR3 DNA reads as TGTGCCAGTAGTAACTTAATCCTTAATAGCAATCAGCCCCAGCATTTT. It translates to CASSNLILNSNQPQHF.

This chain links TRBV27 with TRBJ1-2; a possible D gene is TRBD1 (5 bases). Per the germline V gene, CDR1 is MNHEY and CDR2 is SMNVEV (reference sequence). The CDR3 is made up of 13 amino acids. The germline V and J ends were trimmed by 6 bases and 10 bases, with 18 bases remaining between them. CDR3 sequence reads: CASRPGPRDDYTF. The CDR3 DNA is TGTGCCAGCAGACCGGGACCCCGAGATGACTACACCTTC.

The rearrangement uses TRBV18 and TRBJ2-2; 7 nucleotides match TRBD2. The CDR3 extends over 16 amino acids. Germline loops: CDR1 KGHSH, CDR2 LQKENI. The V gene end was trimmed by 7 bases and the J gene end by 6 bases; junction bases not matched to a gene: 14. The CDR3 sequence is CASLHQKRGGSGELFF. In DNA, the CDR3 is TGTGCCAGCTTACACCAGAAGCGGGGAGGCTCCGGGGAGCTGTTTTTT.

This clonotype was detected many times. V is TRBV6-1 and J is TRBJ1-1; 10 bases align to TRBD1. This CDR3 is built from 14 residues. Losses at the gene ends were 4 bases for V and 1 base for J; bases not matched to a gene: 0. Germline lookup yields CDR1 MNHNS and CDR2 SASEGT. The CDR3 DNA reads TGTGCCAGCAGTGGGGACAGGGGGAACACTGAAGCTTTCTTT. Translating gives CASSGDRGNTEAFF.

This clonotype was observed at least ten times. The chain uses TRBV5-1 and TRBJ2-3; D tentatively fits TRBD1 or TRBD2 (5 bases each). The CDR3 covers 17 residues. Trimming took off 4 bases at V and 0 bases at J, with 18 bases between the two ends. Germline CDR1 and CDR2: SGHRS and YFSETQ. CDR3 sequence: CASSPVGTSPSTDTQYF. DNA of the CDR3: TGCGCCAGCAGCCCCGTGGGGACGTCGCCTAGCACAGATACGCAGTATTTT.

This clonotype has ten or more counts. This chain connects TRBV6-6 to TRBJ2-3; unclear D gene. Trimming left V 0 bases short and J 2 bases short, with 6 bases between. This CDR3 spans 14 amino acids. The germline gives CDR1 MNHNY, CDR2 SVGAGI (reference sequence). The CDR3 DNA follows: TGTGCCAGCAGTTACTCTTTGGCCACAGATACGCAGTATTTT. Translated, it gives CASSYSLATDTQYF.

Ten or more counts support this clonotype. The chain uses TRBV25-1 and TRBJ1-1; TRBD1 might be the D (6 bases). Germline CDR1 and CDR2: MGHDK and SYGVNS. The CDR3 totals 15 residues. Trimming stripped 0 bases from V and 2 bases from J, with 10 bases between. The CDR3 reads CASSEYRGGNTEAFF. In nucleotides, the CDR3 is TGTGCCAGCAGTGAATACAGGGGAGGAAACACTGAAGCTTTCTTT.

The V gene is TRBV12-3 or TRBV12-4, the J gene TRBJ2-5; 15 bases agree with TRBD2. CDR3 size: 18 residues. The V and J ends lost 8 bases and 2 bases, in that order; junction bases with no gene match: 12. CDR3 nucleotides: TGTGCCAGCTCACCCCAACCGGGACTAGCGGGAGGTCAAGAGACCCAGTACTTC. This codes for CASSPQPGLAGGQETQYF.

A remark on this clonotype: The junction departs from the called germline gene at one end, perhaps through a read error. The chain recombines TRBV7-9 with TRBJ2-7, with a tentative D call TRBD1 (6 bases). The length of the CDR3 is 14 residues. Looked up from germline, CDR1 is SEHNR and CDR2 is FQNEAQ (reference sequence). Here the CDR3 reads CASSPTGLSYEQYF. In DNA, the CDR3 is TGCGCCAGCAGCCCGACAGGCCTTAGCTACGAGCAGTACTTC.

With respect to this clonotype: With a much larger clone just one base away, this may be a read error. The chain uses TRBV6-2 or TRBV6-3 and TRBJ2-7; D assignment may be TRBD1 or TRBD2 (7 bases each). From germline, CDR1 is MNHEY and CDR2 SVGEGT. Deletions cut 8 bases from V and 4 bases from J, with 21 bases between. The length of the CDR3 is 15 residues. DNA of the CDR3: TGTGCCAGCGGGCGCGGGAGCAGGGGGTGGTACGAGCAGTACTTC. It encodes CASGRGSRGWYEQYF.

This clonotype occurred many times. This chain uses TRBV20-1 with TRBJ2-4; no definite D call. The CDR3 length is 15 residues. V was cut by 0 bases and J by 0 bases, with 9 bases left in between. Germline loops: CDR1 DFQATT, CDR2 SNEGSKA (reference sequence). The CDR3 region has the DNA TGCAGTGCTAGAGAAATAGAGGAAGCCAAAAACATTCAGTACTTC. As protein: CSAREIEEAKNIQYF.

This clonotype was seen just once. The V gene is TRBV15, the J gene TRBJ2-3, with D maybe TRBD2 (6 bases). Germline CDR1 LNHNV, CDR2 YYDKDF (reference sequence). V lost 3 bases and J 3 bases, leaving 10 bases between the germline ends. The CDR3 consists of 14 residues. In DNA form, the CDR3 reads TGTGCCACCAGCAGGGCGGGGCTGACAGATACGCAGTATTTT. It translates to CATSRAGLTDTQYF.

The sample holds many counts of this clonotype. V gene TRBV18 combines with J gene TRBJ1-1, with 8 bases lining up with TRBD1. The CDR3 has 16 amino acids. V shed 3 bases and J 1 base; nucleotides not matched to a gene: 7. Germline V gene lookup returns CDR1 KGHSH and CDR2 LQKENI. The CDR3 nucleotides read TGTGCCAGCTCACCTCGGGACAGGCCCGCGAACACTGAAGCTTTCTTT. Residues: CASSPRDRPANTEAFF. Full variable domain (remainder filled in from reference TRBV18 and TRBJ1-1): NAGVMQNPRHLVRRRGQEARLRCSPMKGHSHVYWYRQLPEEGLKFMVYLQKENIIDESGMPKERFSAEFPKEGPSILRIQQVVRGDSAAYFCASSPRDRPANTEAFFGQGTRLTVV.

CDR3 DNA sequence: TGTGCCAGTAGTATCGTAGACACAGCCTACGAGCAGTACTTC. Translating gives CASSIVDTAYEQYF. V and J are TRBV19 and TRBJ2-7; D is unclear. Germline CDR1 reads LNHDA; CDR2 reads SQIVND (reference sequence). Trimming left V 3 bases short and J 2 bases short, with 11 bases between. The CDR3 spans 14 residues.

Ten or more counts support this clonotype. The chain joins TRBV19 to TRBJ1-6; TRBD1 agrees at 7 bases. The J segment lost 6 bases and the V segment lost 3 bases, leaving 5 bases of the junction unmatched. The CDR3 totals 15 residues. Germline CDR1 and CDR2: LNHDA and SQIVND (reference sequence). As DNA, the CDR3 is TGTGCCAGTAGTATCACAGGGGTGGGTAATTCACCCCTCCACTTT. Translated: CASSITGVGNSPLHF.